One and the same sample provided the 26 T cell receptor beta chains below, sequenced in a study of T cell responses to AZD1222 COVID-19 vaccine. TCRdb keeps only in-frame clones here, not all; method: immunoSEQ multiplex PCR. The repertoire holds about 98,000 clones, with almost 90% as singletons. The sample was peripheral blood, taken on day 0 of MenACWY control vaccination. These receptors were obtained from an adult in good health.

The gene calls are TRBV19 and TRBJ1-1; D gene unclear. The CDR3 is 13 amino acids. V lost 3 bases to trimming and J lost 5 bases, with 10 bases between them. The germline CDR1 and CDR2 sequences are LNHDA and SQIVND (reference sequence). The CDR3 DNA follows: TGTGCCAGTAGTATCATTGGTTGGACTGAAGCTTTCTTT. Amino acid sequence: CASSIIGWTEAFF.

J is TRBJ2-1 and V is TRBV5-6; 9 positions match TRBD2. Germline-derived CDR1 and CDR2 are SGHDT and YYEEEE. Trimming took 4 bases from V and 7 from J; bases not matched to a gene: 12. The CDR3 sequence is 16 residues long. The CDR3 here is CASSLSPSGVGNEQFF. CDR3 sequence (DNA): TGTGCCAGCAGCCTTTCGCCTAGCGGGGTAGGGAATGAGCAGTTCTTC.

The V call is TRBV30, the J call TRBJ1-5; D perhaps matches TRBD1 (5 bases). Germline CDR1 GTSNPN, CDR2 SVGIG (reference sequence). This CDR3 region has 16 residues. With 2 bases removed from V and 6 bases from J, the gap between germline ends came to 20 bases. CDR3 DNA sequence: TGTGCCTGGAGTCCCCGAGGGACCGGCGGGGGTCAGCCCCAGCATTTT. The encoded protein is CAWSPRGTGGGQPQHF.

The chain carries TRBV19 and TRBJ1-3; D perhaps matches TRBD1 (6 bases). Trimming shortened V by 11 bases and J by 4 bases, and 18 bases separated the two germline ends. CDR1 and CDR2 (germline): LNHDA, SQIVND (reference sequence). The CDR3 runs 14 residues. This CDR3 is CAASPGQRGNTIYF. The CDR3 nucleotides are TGTGCCGCCTCCCCAGGACAGCGGGGAAACACCATATATTTT.

The chain employs TRBV15 and TRBJ1-4; the match to TRBD1 covers 9 bases. Germline trimming cut 5 bases from V and 8 bases from J; bases unmatched to any gene: 6. This CDR3 region has 14 residues. Germline V gives CDR1 LNHNV, CDR2 YYDKDF (reference sequence). The CDR3 DNA is TGTGCCACCAGCTCCCGGACAGGGGAGGAAAAACTGTTTTTT. It translates to CATSSRTGEEKLFF.

V and J are TRBV7-9 and TRBJ2-7, with D possibly being TRBD1 (6 bases). The CDR3 runs 15 residues. In germline, CDR1 is SEHNR, CDR2 FQNEAQ (reference sequence). Trimming left V 1 base short and J 7 bases short, with 17 bases between. The CDR3 sequence is CASSLGSRGLGEQYF. The CDR3 DNA is TGTGCCAGCAGCTTAGGGTCCAGGGGCTTGGGAGAGCAGTACTTC.

The genes are TRBV28 and TRBJ2-2; 9 nucleotides agree with TRBD1. The V and J ends lost 6 bases and 5 bases, in that order; junction bases with no gene match: 7. Germline V gives CDR1 MDHEN, CDR2 SYDVKM. The CDR3 contains 15 residues. CDR3 sequence (DNA): TGTGCCAGCAGCGATCCGGGACAGGGAACCGGGGAGCTGTTTTTT. Translating gives CASSDPGQGTGELFF.

V and J are TRBV7-3 and TRBJ1-1; a possible D gene is TRBD1 (6 bases). CDR1 is SGHTA, CDR2 FQGTGA, per germline. V dropped 2 bases and J dropped 2 bases, with 9 bases sitting between them. This CDR3 has 14 amino acids. The CDR3 region has the DNA TGTGCCAGCAGCTTATCAGGGGTAAACACTGAAGCTTTCTTT. Encoded protein: CASSLSGVNTEAFF.

The chain employs TRBV30 and TRBJ1-1, with 7 bases aligning to TRBD1. Germline values: CDR1 GTSNPN, CDR2 SVGIG (reference sequence). This CDR3 spans 14 amino acids. V trimming: 2 bases; J trimming: 3 bases; junction bases outside the gene matches: 6. The CDR3 protein is CAWSSGTAYTEAFF. The CDR3 DNA sequence: TGTGCCTGGAGTTCCGGGACAGCCTACACTGAAGCTTTCTTT.

The CDR3 DNA follows: TGTGCCACCAGCCCCCGTTCTGCGGGGGAGCTGTTTTTT. Its protein is CATSPRSAGELFF. J is TRBJ2-2 and V is TRBV15; D gene unclear. This CDR3 is 13 amino acids long. V gave up 5 bases and J gave up 8 bases, with 12 bases separating them. Per germline, CDR1 LNHNV and CDR2 YYDKDF (reference sequence).

The chain uses TRBV19 and TRBJ1-3; D gene ambiguous. The CDR3 has 15 amino acids. Per the germline V gene, CDR1 is LNHDA and CDR2 is SQIVND (reference sequence). Trimming removed 7 bases from V and 0 bases from J, with 13 bases in between. The CDR3 nucleotides read TGTGCCAGTACCCGGACGGCCCTCTCTGGAAACACCATATATTTT. It encodes CASTRTALSGNTIYF.

This chain uses TRBV2 with TRBJ1-1, with D tentatively TRBD1 (6 bases). The V end was cut by 9 bases, the J end by 3 bases, with 17 bases between. The CDR3 has 14 amino acids. Per germline, CDR1 SNHLY and CDR2 FYNNEI. The CDR3 spells CASRGGGWHTEAFF. The CDR3 bases are TGTGCCAGTAGAGGGGGAGGGTGGCACACTGAAGCTTTCTTT.

This chain links TRBV11-1 with TRBJ1-1; unclear D gene. Germline CDR1 SGHAT, CDR2 FQDESV (reference sequence). CDR3 length equals 14 residues. V was clipped by 2 bases and J by 4 bases, with 11 bases between them. CDR3 sequence reads: CASSLRAGGTEAFF. For the CDR3, the DNA is TGTGCCAGCAGCTTACGGGCGGGCGGCACTGAAGCTTTCTTT.

The CDR3 loop reads CASRQDRENTEAFF. The CDR3 region has the DNA TGTGCCAGCAGACAAGACCGGGAGAACACTGAAGCTTTCTTT. V gene TRBV7-3 combines with J gene TRBJ1-1, with unresolved D. Germline-derived CDR1 and CDR2 are SGHTA and FQGTGA. The CDR3 has 14 amino acids. Between the trimmed V and J ends, which lost 6 bases and 1 base, there was a span of 12 bases.

The chain couples TRBV6-1 to TRBJ1-1; D is undetermined. The CDR3 runs 14 residues. The germline V gene has CDR1 MNHNS and CDR2 SASEGT. Trimming left V 3 bases short and J 5 bases short, with 13 bases between. The CDR3 protein is CASSEVAVRTEAFF. The CDR3 nucleotides are TGTGCCAGCAGTGAGGTGGCAGTGAGAACTGAAGCTTTCTTT.

The J gene is TRBJ2-2, the V gene TRBV5-4; D may be TRBD2 (7 bases). Trimming cost V 2 bases and J 3 bases, with 14 bases left between them. The CDR3 has 16 amino acids. Germline CDR1 SGHNT, CDR2 YYREEE (reference sequence). The CDR3 protein is CASSLEGGPDTGELFF. The CDR3 nucleotides read TGTGCCAGCAGCTTAGAGGGGGGGCCCGACACCGGGGAGCTGTTTTTT.

V usage is TRBV6-5 and J usage is TRBJ2-1; 8 nucleotides match TRBD1. The CDR3 covers 15 residues. Losses at the gene ends were 4 bases for V and 8 bases for J; bases not matched to a gene: 10. Germline lookup yields CDR1 MNHEY and CDR2 SVGAGI. CDR3 region: CASSSLRQGTDEQFF. Written as DNA, the CDR3 is TGTGCCAGCAGTTCCCTCCGACAGGGGACCGATGAGCAGTTCTTC.

The chain combines TRBV25-1 with TRBJ2-7; D remains ambiguous. V was trimmed by 1 base and J by 0 bases, leaving 4 bases between them. CDR1 is MGHDK and CDR2 is SYGVNS in the germline V gene. CDR3 size: 13 residues. CDR3 nucleotides: TGTGCCAGCAGTGAATGGCACTCCTACGAGCAGTACTTC. Protein: CASSEWHSYEQYF.

The V and J genes are TRBV30 and TRBJ1-1; possible D gene TRBD1, 6 bases. In germline, CDR1 is GTSNPN, CDR2 SVGIG (reference sequence). The CDR3 consists of 14 residues. Trimming removed 2 bases at V and 3 bases at J, with 13 bases between. The CDR3 reads CAWSKTGIHTEAFF. Written as DNA, the CDR3 is TGTGCCTGGAGTAAAACAGGGATCCACACTGAAGCTTTCTTT.

The chain links TRBV3-1 (or the pseudogene TRBV3-2) to TRBJ1-1; 10 nucleotides align to TRBD1. V was clipped by 3 bases and J by 2 bases; unmatched bases: 6. The CDR3 totals 16 residues. In germline, CDR1 is LGHDT, CDR2 YNNKEL (reference sequence). The CDR3 sequence is CASSQGQGRDNTEAFF. The CDR3 DNA reads as TGTGCCAGCAGCCAGGGACAGGGGAGGGATAACACTGAAGCTTTCTTT.

The rearrangement links TRBV19 to TRBJ1-5; the match to TRBD1 covers 8 bases. Trimming removed 5 bases from V and 6 bases from J; junction bases left unmatched: 9. Germline V gene lookup returns CDR1 LNHDA and CDR2 SQIVND (reference sequence). The CDR3 spans 15 residues. Here the CDR3 DNA reads TGTGCCAGTAGTCCAACACCAGGGGGCGTTCAGCCCCAGCATTTT. Translation gives CASSPTPGGVQPQHF.

The J gene is TRBJ2-2, the V gene TRBV21-1. TRBV21-1 is a known pseudogene. CDR3 length: 13 residues. The CDR3 DNA follows: TGTGCCAGACGGGACGAGAACACCGGGGAGCTGTTTTTT. It specifies CARRDENTGELFF.

The genes are TRBV11-2 and TRBJ2-2, with D hard to call. Germline CDR1 SGHAT, CDR2 FQNNGV. This CDR3 has 14 amino acids. The V end lost 4 bases, the J end lost 2 bases, and 8 bases lay between the germline ends. CDR3 DNA sequence: TGTGCCAGCAGCTCACTCAGAAACACCGGGGAGCTGTTTTTT. It translates to CASSSLRNTGELFF.

The chain links TRBV6-4 to TRBJ1-3, with D unresolved. The CDR3 length is 19 residues. Trimming shortened V by 0 bases and J by 2 bases, and 20 bases separated the two germline ends. Germline CDR1 and CDR2: MRHNA and SNTAGT. The CDR3 reads CASSDSWVRSQAAGNTIYF. In nucleotides, the CDR3 is TGTGCCAGCAGTGACTCATGGGTCAGGAGTCAGGCTGCTGGAAACACCATATATTTT.

This chain links TRBV30 with TRBJ2-5, with TRBD1 as a possible D gene (5 bases). This CDR3 region has 12 residues. V lost 2 bases to trimming and J lost 7 bases, with 11 bases between them. Germline-derived CDR1 and CDR2 are GTSNPN and SVGIG (reference sequence). The CDR3: CAWSHPRGTQYF. The CDR3 region has the DNA TGTGCCTGGAGTCACCCAAGGGGGACCCAGTACTTC. The whole variable domain, filled in from reference TRBV30 and TRBJ2-5, reads SQTIHQWPATLVQPVGSPLSLECTVEGTSNPNLYWYRQAAGRGLQLLFYSVGIGQISSEVPQNLSASRPQDRQFILSSKKLLLSDSGFYLCAWSHPRGTQYFGPGTRLLVL.

The rearrangement joins TRBV6-5 to TRBJ2-5; D uncertain. Germline CDR1 is MNHEY and CDR2 is SVGAGI. Trimming took off 0 bases at V and 2 bases at J, with 4 bases between the two ends. The CDR3 consists of 13 residues. The CDR3 region is CASSYSKQETQYF. CDR3 sequence (DNA): TGTGCCAGCAGTTACTCGAAACAAGAGACCCAGTACTTC.